The entry below gives a single TCR beta chain sequence along with its context. Authors' processing steps: Using reference gene primer amplification, nucleated cell counts were estimated. The method was immunoSEQ multiplex PCR; TCRdb's version includes in-frame clones alone and lacks a portion of them. V and J calls and clone size come straight from that table; D and trimming were deduced from the DNA. The data contain about 150,000 clones, 86% of them singletons. This specimen belongs to a study of blood T cell repertoires in COVID-19. Overall study context: In each case, the material was cDNA or gDNA derived from T cells, B-cell-depleted T cells, or PBMCs.

Germline V CDR1 and CDR2: GTSNPN, SVGIG (reference sequence). Losses at the gene ends were 0 bases for V and 1 base for J; bases not matched to a gene: 1. This CDR3 spans 14 amino acids. This TCR derives from a man between 65 and 85 years old with acute or convalescent COVID-19. J is TRBJ2-3 and V is TRBV30, with 7 bases that match TRBD1. The sample was peripheral blood. The CDR3 loop is CAWSVDRGTDTQYF. The CDR3 DNA sequence: TGTGCCTGGAGTGTTGACAGGGGCACAGATACGCAGTATTTT.